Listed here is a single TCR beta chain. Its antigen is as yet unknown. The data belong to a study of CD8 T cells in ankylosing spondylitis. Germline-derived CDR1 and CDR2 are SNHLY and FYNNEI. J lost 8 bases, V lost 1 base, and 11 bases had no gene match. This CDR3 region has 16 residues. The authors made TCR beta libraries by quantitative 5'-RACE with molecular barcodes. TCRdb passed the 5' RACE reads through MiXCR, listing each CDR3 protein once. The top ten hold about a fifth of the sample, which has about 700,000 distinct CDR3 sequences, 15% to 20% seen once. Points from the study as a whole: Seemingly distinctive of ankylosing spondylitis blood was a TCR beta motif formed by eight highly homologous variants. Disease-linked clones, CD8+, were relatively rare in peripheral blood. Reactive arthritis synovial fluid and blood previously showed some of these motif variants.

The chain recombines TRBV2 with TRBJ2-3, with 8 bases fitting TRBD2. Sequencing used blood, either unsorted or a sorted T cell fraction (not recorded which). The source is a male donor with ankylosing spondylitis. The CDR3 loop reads CASSEVGTRQSGTQYF. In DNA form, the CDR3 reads TGTGCCAGCAGTGAAGTTGGGACTAGACAATCGGGTACGCAGTATTTT.